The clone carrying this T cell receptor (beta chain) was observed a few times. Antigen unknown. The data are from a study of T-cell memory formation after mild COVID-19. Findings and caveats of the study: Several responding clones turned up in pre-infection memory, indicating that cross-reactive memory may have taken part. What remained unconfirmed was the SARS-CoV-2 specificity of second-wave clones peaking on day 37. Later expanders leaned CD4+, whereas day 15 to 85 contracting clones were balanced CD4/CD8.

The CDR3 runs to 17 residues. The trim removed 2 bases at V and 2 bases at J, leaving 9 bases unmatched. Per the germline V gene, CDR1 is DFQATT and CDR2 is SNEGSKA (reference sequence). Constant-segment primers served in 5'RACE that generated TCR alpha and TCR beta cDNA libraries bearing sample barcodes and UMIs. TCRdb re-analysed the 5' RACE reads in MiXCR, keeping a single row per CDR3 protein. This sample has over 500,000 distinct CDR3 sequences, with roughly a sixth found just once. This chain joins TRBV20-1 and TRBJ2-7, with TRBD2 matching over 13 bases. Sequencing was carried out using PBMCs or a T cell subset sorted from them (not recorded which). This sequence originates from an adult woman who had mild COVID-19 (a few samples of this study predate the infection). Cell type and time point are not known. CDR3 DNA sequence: TGCAGTGCTAGAAGATCTCGGGGACTAGCGGGGACCTACGAGCAGTACTTC. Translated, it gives CSARRSRGLAGTYEQYF.